This T cell receptor (beta chain) comes out of a study of regulatory T cells in long-lasting Graves disease. The overall study: Antithyroid drugs had been given to newly diagnosed Graves' patients for under 3 months.

This clonotype was seen ten or more times. Its target is not known. Arm-PCR with iRepertoire HTBI primers amplified the CDR3 regions for these TCR beta libraries. In TCRdb, the multiplex PCR reads were re-called with MiXCR into one record per CDR3 protein. Altogether under 400,000 distinct CDR3 sequences are present, 16% being singletons, with the ten largest covering 25% to 30%. CDR1 and CDR2 (germline): DFQATT, SNEGSKA (reference sequence). The V and J ends lost 3 bases and 8 bases, in that order; junction bases with no gene match: 7. CDR3 length equals 13 residues. The time point was: newly diagnosed GD, antithyroid drugs for less than 3 months. PBMCs provided the RNA from which the TCR library was made. General study results and limits: Fewer public clonotypes were shared by new patients (around 960) than by persistent patients (around 2,900).

The sample was also linked to a second study, of T cells in Graves' hyperthyroidism and ophthalmopathy. That report notes: When the TCR CDR3 underwent first-round RT-PCR, the HTBI primer set was used.

The receptor's source is a man aged 40-50 years with Graves disease. The V call is TRBV20-1, the J call TRBJ1-2, with TRBD1 identical over 9 bases. The sample consisted of peripheral blood mononuclear cells (PBMCs), taken at new diagnosis, from a patient treated with antithyroid drugs. CDR3 nucleotides: TGCAGTGCTAGTGGGACAGGGTTAGGCGGCTACACCTTC. Amino acid sequence: CSASGTGLGGYTF.